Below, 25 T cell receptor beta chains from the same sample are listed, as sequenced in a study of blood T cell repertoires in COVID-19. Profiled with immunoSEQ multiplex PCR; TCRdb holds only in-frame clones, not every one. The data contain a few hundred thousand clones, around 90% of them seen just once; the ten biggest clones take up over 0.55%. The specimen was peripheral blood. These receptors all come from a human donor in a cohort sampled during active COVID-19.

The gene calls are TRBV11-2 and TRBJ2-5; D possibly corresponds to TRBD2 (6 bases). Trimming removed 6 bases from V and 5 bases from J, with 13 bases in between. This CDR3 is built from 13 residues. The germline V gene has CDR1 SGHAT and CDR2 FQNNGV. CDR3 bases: TGTGCCAGCAGTTCCCGGGACTCCGAGACCCAGTACTTC. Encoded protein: CASSSRDSETQYF.

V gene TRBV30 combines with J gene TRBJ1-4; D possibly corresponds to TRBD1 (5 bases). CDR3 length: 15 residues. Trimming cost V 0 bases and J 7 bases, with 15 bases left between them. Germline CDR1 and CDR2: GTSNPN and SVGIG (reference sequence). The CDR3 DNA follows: TGTGCCTGGAGTGTAGGGCACAGGTCGGGTGAAAAACTGTTTTTT. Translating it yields CAWSVGHRSGEKLFF.

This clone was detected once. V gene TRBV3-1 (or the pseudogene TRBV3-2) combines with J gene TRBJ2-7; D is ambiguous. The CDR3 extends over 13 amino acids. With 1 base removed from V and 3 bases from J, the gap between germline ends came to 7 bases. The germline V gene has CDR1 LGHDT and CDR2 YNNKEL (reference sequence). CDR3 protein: CASSQGTVYEQYF. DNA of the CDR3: TGTGCCAGCAGCCAAGGAACAGTCTACGAGCAGTACTTC.

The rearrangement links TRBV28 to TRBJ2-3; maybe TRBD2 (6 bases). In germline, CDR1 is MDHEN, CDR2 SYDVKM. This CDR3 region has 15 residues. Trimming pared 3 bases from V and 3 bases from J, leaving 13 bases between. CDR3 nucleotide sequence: TGTGCCAGCAGTTTGGCGGGGTCTAAGACAGATACGCAGTATTTT. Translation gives CASSLAGSKTDTQYF. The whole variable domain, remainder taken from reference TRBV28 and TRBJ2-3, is DVKVTQSSRYLVKRTGEKVFLECVQDMDHENMFWYRQDPGLGLRLIYFSYDVKMKEKGDIPEGYSVSREKKERFSLILESASTNQTSMYLCASSLAGSKTDTQYFGPGTRLTVL.

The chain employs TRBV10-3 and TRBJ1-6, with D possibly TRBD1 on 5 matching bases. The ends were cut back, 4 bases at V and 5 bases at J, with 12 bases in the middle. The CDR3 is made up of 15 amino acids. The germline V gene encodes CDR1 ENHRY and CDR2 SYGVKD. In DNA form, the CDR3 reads TGTGCCATCAGTGGAGACAGCACAGATAATTCACCCCTCCACTTT. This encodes CAISGDSTDNSPLHF.

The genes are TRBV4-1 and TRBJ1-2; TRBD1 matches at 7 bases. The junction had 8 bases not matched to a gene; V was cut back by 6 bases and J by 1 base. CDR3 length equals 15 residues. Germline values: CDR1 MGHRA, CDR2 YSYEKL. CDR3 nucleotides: TGCGCCAGCAGTCGTTTAGGGGGCGGTAACTATGGCTACACCTTC. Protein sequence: CASSRLGGGNYGYTF.

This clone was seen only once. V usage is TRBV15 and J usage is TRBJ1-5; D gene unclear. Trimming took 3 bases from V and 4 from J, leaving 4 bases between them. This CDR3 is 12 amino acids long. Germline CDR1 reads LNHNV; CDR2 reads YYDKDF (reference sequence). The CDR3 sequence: CATSSPNQPQHF. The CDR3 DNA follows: TGTGCCACCAGCAGCCCTAATCAGCCCCAGCATTTT.

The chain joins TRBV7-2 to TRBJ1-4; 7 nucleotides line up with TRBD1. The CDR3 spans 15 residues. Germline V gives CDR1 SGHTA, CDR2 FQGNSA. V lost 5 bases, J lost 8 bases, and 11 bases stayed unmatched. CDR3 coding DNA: TGTGCCAGCAGCAACGCTCGGACAGGAAAAGAAAAACTGTTTTTT. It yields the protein CASSNARTGKEKLFF.

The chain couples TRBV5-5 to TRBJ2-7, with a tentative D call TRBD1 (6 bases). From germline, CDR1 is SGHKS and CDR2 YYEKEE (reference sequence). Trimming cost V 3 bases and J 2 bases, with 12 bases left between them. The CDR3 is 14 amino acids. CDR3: CASSYEGEPYEQYF. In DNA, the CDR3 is TGTGCCAGCAGCTATGAGGGGGAGCCCTACGAGCAGTACTTC.

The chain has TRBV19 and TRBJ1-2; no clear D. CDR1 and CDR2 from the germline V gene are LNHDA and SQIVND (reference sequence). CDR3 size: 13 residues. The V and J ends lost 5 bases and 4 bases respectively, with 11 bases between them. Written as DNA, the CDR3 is TGTGCCAGTAGTCCCCGGAGCCCCTATGGCTACACCTTC. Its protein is CASSPRSPYGYTF.

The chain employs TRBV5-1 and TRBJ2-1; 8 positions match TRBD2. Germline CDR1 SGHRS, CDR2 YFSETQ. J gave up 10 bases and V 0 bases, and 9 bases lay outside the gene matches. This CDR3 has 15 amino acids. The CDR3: CASSLAVGLEKEQFF. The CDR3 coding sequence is TGCGCCAGCAGCTTGGCCGTGGGACTAGAGAAAGAGCAGTTCTTC.

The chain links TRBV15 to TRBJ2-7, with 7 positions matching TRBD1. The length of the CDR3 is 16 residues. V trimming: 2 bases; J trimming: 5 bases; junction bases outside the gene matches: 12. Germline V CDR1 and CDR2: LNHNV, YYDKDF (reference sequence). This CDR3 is CATSRRGPSRTDEQYF. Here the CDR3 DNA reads TGTGCCACCAGCAGAAGGGGGCCCTCAAGGACGGACGAGCAGTACTTC.

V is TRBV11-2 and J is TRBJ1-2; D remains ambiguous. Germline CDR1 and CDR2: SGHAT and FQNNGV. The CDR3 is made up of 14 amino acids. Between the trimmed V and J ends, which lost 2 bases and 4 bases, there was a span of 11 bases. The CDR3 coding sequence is TGTGCCAGCAGCTTATCAGGTCCTCTCTATGGCTACACCTTC. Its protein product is CASSLSGPLYGYTF.

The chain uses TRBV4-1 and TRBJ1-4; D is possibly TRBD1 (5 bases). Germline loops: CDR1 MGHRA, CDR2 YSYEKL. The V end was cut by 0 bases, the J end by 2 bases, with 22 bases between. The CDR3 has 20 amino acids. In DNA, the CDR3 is TGCGCCAGCAGCCAAGATGAGCGGGCAGGGAGTAGTGTTACTAATGAAAAACTGTTTTTT. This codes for CASSQDERAGSSVTNEKLFF.

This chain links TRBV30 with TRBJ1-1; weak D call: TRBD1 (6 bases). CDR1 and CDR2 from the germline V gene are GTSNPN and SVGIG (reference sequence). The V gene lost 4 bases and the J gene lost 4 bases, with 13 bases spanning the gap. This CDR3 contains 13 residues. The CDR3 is CAWTKGGGTEAFF. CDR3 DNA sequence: TGTGCCTGGACCAAAGGGGGGGGCACTGAAGCTTTCTTT.

CDR3: CASSSTPAGGWNEQFF. Written as DNA, the CDR3 is TGTGCCAGCAGCTCAACGCCAGCGGGAGGGTGGAATGAGCAGTTCTTC. The V and J genes are TRBV7-3 and TRBJ2-1; 10 bases are a match to TRBD2. The junction had 10 bases not matched to a gene; V was cut back by 4 bases and J by 7 bases. This CDR3 is built from 16 residues. Germline V gene data show CDR1 as SGHTA and CDR2 as FQGTGA.

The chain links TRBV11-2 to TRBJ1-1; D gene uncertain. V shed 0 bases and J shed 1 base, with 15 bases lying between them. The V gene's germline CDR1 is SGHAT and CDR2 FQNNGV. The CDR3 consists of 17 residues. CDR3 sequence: CASSLDLFEGGNTEAFF. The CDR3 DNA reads TGTGCCAGCAGCTTAGATCTATTTGAGGGAGGGAACACTGAAGCTTTCTTT.

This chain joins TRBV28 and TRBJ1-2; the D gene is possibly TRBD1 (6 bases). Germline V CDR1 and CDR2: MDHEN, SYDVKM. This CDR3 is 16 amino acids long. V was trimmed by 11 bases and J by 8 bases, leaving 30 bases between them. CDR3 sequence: CARTPGGGALILGYTF. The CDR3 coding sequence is TGTGCCCGCACGCCGGGGGGGGGCGCGTTGATTCTAGGCTACACCTTC.

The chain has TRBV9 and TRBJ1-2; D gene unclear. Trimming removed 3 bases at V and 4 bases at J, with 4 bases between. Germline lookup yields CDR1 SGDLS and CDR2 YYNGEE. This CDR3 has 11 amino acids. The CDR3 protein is CASSELYGYTF. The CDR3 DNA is TGTGCCAGCAGCGAGCTCTATGGCTACACCTTC.

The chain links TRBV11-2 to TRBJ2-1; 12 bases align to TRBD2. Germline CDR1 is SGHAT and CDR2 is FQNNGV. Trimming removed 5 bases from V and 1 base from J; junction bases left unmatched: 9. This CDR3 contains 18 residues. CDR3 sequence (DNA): TGTGCCAGCAGCCTCGGGACTAGCGGGCGCCCATCCTACAATGAGCAGTTCTTC. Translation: CASSLGTSGRPSYNEQFF. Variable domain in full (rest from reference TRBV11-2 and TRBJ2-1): EAGVAQSPRYKIIEKRQSVAFWCNPISGHATLYWYQQILGQGPKLLIQFQNNGVVDDSQLPKDRFSAERLKGVDSTLKIQPAKLEDSAVYLCASSLGTSGRPSYNEQFFGPGTRLTVL.

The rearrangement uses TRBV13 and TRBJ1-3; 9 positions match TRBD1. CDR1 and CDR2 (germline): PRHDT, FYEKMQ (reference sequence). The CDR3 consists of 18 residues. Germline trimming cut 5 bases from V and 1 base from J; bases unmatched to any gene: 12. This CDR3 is CASSPGPGQGTSGNTIYF. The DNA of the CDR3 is TGTGCCAGCAGCCCGGGACCGGGACAGGGCACTTCTGGAAACACCATATATTTT.

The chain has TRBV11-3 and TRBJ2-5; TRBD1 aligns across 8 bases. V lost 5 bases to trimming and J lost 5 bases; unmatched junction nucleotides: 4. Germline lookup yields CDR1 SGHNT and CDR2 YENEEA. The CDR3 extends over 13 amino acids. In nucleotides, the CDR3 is TGTGCCAGCAGCATCAACAGGGGGGAGACCCAGTACTTC. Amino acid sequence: CASSINRGETQYF.

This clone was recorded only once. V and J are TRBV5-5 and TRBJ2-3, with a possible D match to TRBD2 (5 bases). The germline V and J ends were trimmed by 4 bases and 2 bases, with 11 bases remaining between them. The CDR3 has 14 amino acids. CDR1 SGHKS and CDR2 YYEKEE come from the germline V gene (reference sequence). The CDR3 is CASSGRPNTDTQYF. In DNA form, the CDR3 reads TGTGCCAGCAGCGGGAGACCTAACACAGATACGCAGTATTTT. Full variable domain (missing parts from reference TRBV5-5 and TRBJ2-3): DAGVTQSPTHLIKTRGQQVTLRCSPISGHKSVSWYQQVLGQGPQFIFQYYEKEERGRGNFPDRFSARQFPNYSSELNVNALLLGDSALYLCASSGRPNTDTQYFGPGTRLTVL.

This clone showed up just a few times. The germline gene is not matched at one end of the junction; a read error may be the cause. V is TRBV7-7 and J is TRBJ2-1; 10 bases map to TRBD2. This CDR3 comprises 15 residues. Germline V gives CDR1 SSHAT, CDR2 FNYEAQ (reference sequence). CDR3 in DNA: TGTGCTAGCAGCTTCTTGCTAGCGGGAGTTGGTGAGCAGTTCTTC. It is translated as CASSFLLAGVGEQFF.

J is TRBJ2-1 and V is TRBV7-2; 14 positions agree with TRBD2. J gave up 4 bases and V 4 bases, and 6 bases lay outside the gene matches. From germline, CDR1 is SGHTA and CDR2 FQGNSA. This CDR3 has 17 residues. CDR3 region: CASSSGTSGSRYNEQFF. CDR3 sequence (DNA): TGTGCCAGCAGCTCCGGGACTAGCGGGAGTCGATACAATGAGCAGTTCTTC.